This T cell receptor (beta chain) was sequenced in a study of identical twins. The CDR3 is 16 amino acids. Each donor was a healthy Caucasian. From the 5' RACE reads, TCRdb called clonotypes with MiXCR, one entry per CDR3 protein. Seen here are 450,000 or so distinct CDR3 sequences, roughly 24% observed once, and the top ten hold roughly 3%. The data were also submitted as part of a second study, on T cells expressing NK-cell markers.

The chain joins TRBV21-1 to TRBJ1-2; the table's D call TRBD1 went unverified against the DNA. TRBV21-1 is described as a pseudogene. This receptor was identified in a woman younger than 35 in good health. The sample comprised CD4+ T cells sorted from blood. As DNA, the CDR3 is TGTGCCAGCAGCGGACGGGACAGGGAGGGAGAAAATGGCTACACCTTC. Translation: CASSGRDREGENGYTF.